A single sample is the source of the 32 T cell receptor beta chains below, sequenced in a study of shared clonotypes between healthy human individuals. Assay: immunoSEQ multiplex PCR; the TCRdb copy retains only in-frame clones and omits some. The sample carries over 750,000 clones, approximately 97% recorded once. Naive CD8 cells, CD45RO-negative and positively selected for CCR7, excluded terminally differentiated effector memory CD45RA+ cells. Sequenced material: naive CD8+ T cells sorted from blood. These receptors were collected from a man under 40 in good health.

The CDR3 is CASSRVEGTYNEQFF. In DNA, the CDR3 is TGTGCCAGCAGCCGGGTGGAGGGCACCTACAATGAGCAGTTCTTC. The chain links TRBV2 to TRBJ2-1; D possibly corresponds to TRBD2 (6 bases). The V and J ends lost 6 bases and 2 bases respectively, with 14 bases between them. Germline-derived CDR1 and CDR2 are SNHLY and FYNNEI. CDR3 length: 15 amino acids.

V gene TRBV7-9 combines with J gene TRBJ2-5, with D perhaps TRBD2 (6 bases). This CDR3 is built from 15 residues. V was cut by 4 bases and J by 4 bases, with 16 bases left in between. CDR1 is SEHNR and CDR2 is FQNEAQ in the germline V gene (reference sequence). The CDR3 sequence: CASSSFKEGRETQYF. As DNA, the CDR3 is TGTGCCAGCAGCTCCTTTAAGGAGGGGCGAGAGACCCAGTACTTC.

The rearrangement links TRBV18 to TRBJ2-5; no reliable D call. V shed 3 bases and J shed 1 base, with 6 bases lying between them. CDR1 is KGHSH and CDR2 is LQKENI in the germline V gene. This CDR3 is 13 amino acids long. This CDR3 is CASSPGTQETQYF. CDR3 nucleotides: TGTGCCAGCTCACCTGGAACCCAAGAGACCCAGTACTTC.

On this clone: Within the sample, other DNA sequences also encode this same CDR3. The V and J genes are TRBV5-1 and TRBJ1-2; D possibly corresponds to TRBD1 (6 bases). The germline V gene encodes CDR1 SGHRS and CDR2 YFSETQ. Trimming pared 4 bases from V and 1 base from J, leaving 8 bases between. The CDR3 spans 13 residues. CDR3 sequence (DNA): TGCGCCAGCAGCCCGGGACATAACTATGGCTACACCTTC. As protein: CASSPGHNYGYTF. The full variable domain, its missing parts supplied by reference TRBV5-1 and TRBJ1-2, is KAGVTQTPRYLIKTRGQQVTLSCSPISGHRSVSWYQQTPGQGLQFLFEYFSETQRNKGNFPGRFSGRQFSNSRSEMNVSTLELGDSALYLCASSPGHNYGYTFGSGTRLTVV.

The CDR3 loop reads CATRGSLWDTGELFF. Here the CDR3 DNA reads TGTGCCACCCGTGGTTCGCTTTGGGACACCGGGGAGCTGTTTTTT. This chain joins TRBV27 and TRBJ2-2; D not certain. There are 15 residues in the CDR3. Germline lookup yields CDR1 MNHEY and CDR2 SMNVEV (reference sequence). Trimming removed 10 bases from V and 3 bases from J, with 18 bases in between.

This sequence joins TRBV29-1 and TRBJ2-7; TRBD1 matches at 10 bases. This CDR3 spans 13 amino acids. Germline V lookup: CDR1 SQVTM, CDR2 ANQGSEA. Trimming at V came to 7 bases and at J to 3 bases, leaving 6 bases not matched to a gene. The CDR3: CSARGDRGYEQYF. In DNA form, the CDR3 reads TGCAGCGCCCGAGGGGACAGGGGCTACGAGCAGTACTTC.

This chain uses TRBV6-5 with TRBJ2-1; weak D call: TRBD2 (5 bases). The CDR3 has 13 amino acids. Germline V CDR1 and CDR2: MNHEY, SVGAGI. V dropped 7 bases and J dropped 6 bases, with 13 bases sitting between them. The CDR3 bases are TGTGCCAGCAACCGGGGATACGGCAATGAGCAGTTCTTC. Protein sequence: CASNRGYGNEQFF.

This clone was observed a single time. The chain recombines TRBV13 with TRBJ2-7; tentative D call: TRBD2 (6 bases). V was shortened by 5 bases and J by 6 bases, with 20 bases between the two germline ends. Looked up from germline, CDR1 is PRHDT and CDR2 is FYEKMQ (reference sequence). The CDR3 has 15 amino acids. This chain's CDR3 is CASSAAGPRHSEQYF. For the CDR3, the DNA is TGTGCCAGCAGCGCGGCGGGGCCCCGGCACTCCGAGCAGTACTTC.

The genes are TRBV9 and TRBJ2-1; 8 bases match TRBD2. CDR3 size: 13 residues. With 3 bases clipped from V and 8 bases from J, the junction kept 4 bases outside the gene matches. The germline V gene encodes CDR1 SGDLS and CDR2 YYNGEE. The CDR3 protein is CASSAGTRYEQFF. DNA for the CDR3: TGTGCCAGCAGCGCAGGGACTAGGTATGAGCAGTTCTTC.

The CDR3 DNA sequence: TGTGCCAGCAGCTTCGCGAGAGAGTCCGGGGCGCACGCCGGGGAGCTGTTTTTT. Its translation: CASSFARESGAHAGELFF. The V gene is TRBV7-3, the J gene TRBJ2-2, with D perhaps TRBD1 or TRBD2 (5 bases each). V was clipped by 3 bases and J by 6 bases, with 23 bases between them. The CDR3 totals 18 residues. The germline V gene encodes CDR1 SGHTA and CDR2 FQGTGA. The variable domain in full, completed from reference TRBV7-3 and TRBJ2-2, reads GAGVSQTPSNKVTEKGKYVELRCDPISGHTALYWYRQSLGQGPEFLIYFQGTGAADDSGLPNDRFFAVRPEGSVSTLKIQRTERGDSAVYLCASSFARESGAHAGELFFGEGSRLTVL.

This chain joins TRBV7-9 and TRBJ2-2; TRBD2 matches 8 bases. Germline V gene data show CDR1 as SEHNR and CDR2 as FQNEAQ (reference sequence). The CDR3 totals 14 residues. Trimming removed 3 bases from V and 7 bases from J; junction bases left unmatched: 4. The CDR3, as DNA: TGTGCCAGCAGCTTCGGACTAGCCGGCGGGGAGCTGTTTTTT. This translates into CASSFGLAGGELFF.

The chain uses TRBV7-9 and TRBJ2-1; D possibly corresponds to TRBD2 (6 bases). This CDR3 contains 15 residues. V was trimmed by 5 bases and J by 0 bases, leaving 11 bases between them. Per the germline V gene, CDR1 is SEHNR and CDR2 is FQNEAQ (reference sequence). CDR3 residues: CASSHAGSSYNEQFF. The CDR3 DNA sequence: TGTGCCAGCAGCCATGCGGGGAGCTCCTACAATGAGCAGTTCTTC.

This chain connects TRBV7-9 to TRBJ2-2, with D unclear. The V gene lost 5 bases and the J gene lost 1 base, with 11 bases spanning the gap. This CDR3 is 15 amino acids long. Germline V CDR1 and CDR2: SEHNR, FQNEAQ (reference sequence). The CDR3 reads CASSPLDGNTGELFF. The CDR3 region has the DNA TGTGCCAGCAGCCCCCTGGACGGGAACACCGGGGAGCTGTTTTTT.

A note on this clone: In the same sample, other DNA sequences code for this CDR3. This sequence joins TRBV6-5 and TRBJ2-7, with D tentatively TRBD1 (6 bases). V was clipped by 0 bases and J by 4 bases, with 10 bases between them. Germline lookup yields CDR1 MNHEY and CDR2 SVGAGI. The CDR3 consists of 14 residues. The CDR3 loop reads CASSYSSGAYEQYF. DNA of the CDR3: TGTGCCAGCAGTTACTCCTCAGGGGCTTACGAGCAGTACTTC.

V and J are TRBV11-1 and TRBJ2-1; 13 bases align to TRBD2. J was trimmed by 5 bases and V by 5 bases; bases with no gene match: 9. CDR3 length equals 17 residues. The germline CDR1 and CDR2 sequences are SGHAT and FQDESV (reference sequence). CDR3 DNA: TGTGCCAGCAGCCTGGAACGACTAGCGGGAGGCAACAATGAGCAGTTCTTC. It yields the protein CASSLERLAGGNNEQFF.

Remarks on this clone: The same CDR3 is also encoded by other DNA sequences in this sample. V is TRBV27 and J is TRBJ2-7, with 7 positions matching TRBD2. The CDR3 is 14 amino acids. V lost 4 bases to trimming and J lost 0 bases; unmatched junction nucleotides: 3. The germline gives CDR1 MNHEY, CDR2 SMNVEV (reference sequence). Written as DNA, the CDR3 is TGTGCCAGCAGTTGGGGGGGGAGCTCCTACGAGCAGTACTTC. It translates to CASSWGGSSYEQYF.

The rearrangement links TRBV28 to TRBJ2-7, with TRBD1 identical over 10 bases. The V segment lost 6 bases and the J segment 6 bases; nucleotides outside the gene matches: 14. CDR1 and CDR2 (germline): MDHEN, SYDVKM. The CDR3 length is 16 residues. CDR3 loop: CASSQYSGTGVGEQYF. As DNA, the CDR3 is TGTGCCAGCAGCCAATACTCCGGGACAGGGGTTGGCGAGCAGTACTTC.

With regard to this clone: An end of the junction differs from the germline gene, which may be a read error. V usage is TRBV10-3 and J usage is TRBJ2-1; D is unclear. In germline, CDR1 is ENHRY, CDR2 SYGVKD. The length of the CDR3 is 12 residues. The DNA for the CDR3 is TGTGCCATCAGTGAGTCGAAGGAGCATTGGGTCTTC. It encodes CAISESKEHWVF.

The chain carries TRBV15 and TRBJ2-7, with TRBD1 identical over 9 bases. The ends lost 1 base at V and 2 bases at J; junction bases unmatched: 6. The germline V gene encodes CDR1 LNHNV and CDR2 YYDKDF (reference sequence). This CDR3 is built from 16 residues. The CDR3 protein is CATSRGYRGRTYEQYF. DNA for the CDR3: TGTGCCACCAGCAGAGGTTACAGGGGGCGTACCTACGAGCAGTACTTC.

J is TRBJ1-2 and V is TRBV6-1, with D hard to call. This CDR3 comprises 15 residues. Trimming stripped 4 bases from V and 3 bases from J, with 15 bases between. CDR1 and CDR2 (germline): MNHNS, SASEGT. DNA of the CDR3: TGTGCCAGCAGTGGTATCAGCCGTGACGACTATGGCTACACCTTC. Translated: CASSGISRDDYGYTF.

V is TRBV6-1 and J is TRBJ2-7, with 7 bases aligning to TRBD2. V lost 2 bases and J lost 6; bases outside the gene matches: 7. Per germline, CDR1 MNHNS and CDR2 SASEGT. The CDR3 spans 14 residues. The CDR3 DNA reads TGTGCCAGCAGTGAATTGGCGGGAGCCCGCGAGCAGTACTTC. This sequence encodes CASSELAGAREQYF.

The chain carries TRBV4-1 and TRBJ2-1; 8 nucleotides align to TRBD2. The V and J ends lost 5 bases and 2 bases, in that order; junction bases with no gene match: 8. This CDR3 contains 16 residues. Germline CDR1 reads MGHRA; CDR2 reads YSYEKL. DNA for the CDR3: TGCGCCAGCAGCACGGAAGCGGGAGTCCCCTACAATGAGCAGTTCTTC. Encoded protein: CASSTEAGVPYNEQFF.

The chain combines TRBV6-5 with TRBJ2-2, with a possible D match to TRBD2 (6 bases). V was clipped by 6 bases and J by 2 bases, with 13 bases between them. The CDR3 loop spans 15 amino acids. Germline V gene lookup returns CDR1 MNHEY and CDR2 SVGAGI. CDR3 protein: CASSLVEGNTGELFF. For the CDR3, the DNA is TGTGCCAGCAGCCTCGTGGAGGGCAACACCGGGGAGCTGTTTTTT.

The V call is TRBV7-8, the J call TRBJ2-5; TRBD2 matches 14 bases. J was trimmed by 2 bases and V by 3 bases; bases with no gene match: 2. Germline V gene sequence: CDR1 SGHVS, CDR2 FQNEAQ. The CDR3 spans 16 residues. CDR3 in amino acids: CASSFRTSGRQETQYF. Here the CDR3 DNA reads TGTGCCAGCAGCTTCAGGACTAGCGGGAGGCAAGAGACCCAGTACTTC.

The chain couples TRBV5-1 to TRBJ2-7, with 11 bases aligning to TRBD1. The CDR3 is made up of 17 amino acids. J lost 3 bases, V lost 2 bases, and 10 bases had no gene match. CDR1 and CDR2 from the germline V gene are SGHRS and YFSETQ. In DNA, the CDR3 is TGCGCCAGCAGCTTTAGATCCGGGACAGGGGGAGACTACGAGCAGTACTTC. Its protein product is CASSFRSGTGGDYEQYF.

The chain is built from TRBV13 and TRBJ2-1; 7 nucleotides align to TRBD2. Germline V gene lookup returns CDR1 PRHDT and CDR2 FYEKMQ (reference sequence). The trim removed 4 bases at V and 0 bases at J, leaving 9 bases unmatched. The CDR3 length is 17 residues. The chain's CDR3 is CASSSSGGSSSYNEQFF. CDR3 in DNA: TGTGCCAGCAGCTCCTCGGGAGGCAGCAGCTCCTACAATGAGCAGTTCTTC.

CDR3: CASSRGTAYEAFF. In DNA, the CDR3 is TGTGCCAGCAGCCGCGGGACAGCATATGAAGCTTTCTTT. V gene TRBV28 combines with J gene TRBJ1-1; 7 bases are shared with TRBD1. Trimming removed 6 bases from V and 7 bases from J; junction bases left unmatched: 8. Germline V gives CDR1 MDHEN, CDR2 SYDVKM. The CDR3 runs to 13 residues.

Only a few counts were recorded for this clone. The chain has TRBV30 and TRBJ1-2, with D possibly TRBD1 on 5 matching bases. This CDR3 has 15 residues. Trimming cost V 3 bases and J 4 bases, with 18 bases left between them. The germline CDR1 and CDR2 sequences are GTSNPN and SVGIG (reference sequence). CDR3 sequence: CAWRTPEGFRYGYTF. CDR3 in DNA: TGTGCCTGGAGAACTCCCGAGGGGTTTCGCTATGGCTACACCTTC.

The J gene is TRBJ2-7, the V gene TRBV28; 7 nucleotides align to TRBD1. Germline values: CDR1 MDHEN, CDR2 SYDVKM. This CDR3 spans 14 amino acids. The V and J ends lost 5 bases and 5 bases, in that order; junction bases with no gene match: 9. This chain's CDR3 is CASSLPGQYDEQYF. The CDR3 bases are TGTGCCAGCAGTCTCCCGGGACAGTACGACGAGCAGTACTTC.

J is TRBJ2-7 and V is TRBV6-1, with D perhaps assigned TRBD1 or TRBD2 (5 bases each). This CDR3 contains 12 residues. Germline CDR1 reads MNHNS; CDR2 reads SASEGT. Trimming left V 11 bases short and J 1 base short, with 12 bases between. CDR3 nucleotide sequence: TGTGCCGGAAGGGACCCATCCTACGAGCAGTACTTC. Protein sequence: CAGRDPSYEQYF.

V usage is TRBV11-2 and J usage is TRBJ2-1, with D unresolved. CDR3 size: 12 residues. Trimming left V 3 bases short and J 5 bases short, with 5 bases between. Germline assignment: CDR1 SGHAT and CDR2 FQNNGV. Written as DNA, the CDR3 is TGTGCCAGCAGCTTCGGAAACAATGAGCAGTTCTTC. Its protein product is CASSFGNNEQFF.

This chain joins TRBV5-4 and TRBJ2-1; 7 bases are a match to TRBD2. Germline V gives CDR1 SGHNT, CDR2 YYREEE (reference sequence). V was pared by 6 bases and J by 7 bases, with 13 bases of the junction left unmatched. The CDR3 covers 15 residues. This CDR3 is CASTPGGQMRNEQFF. The CDR3 DNA reads as TGTGCCAGCACCCCGGGAGGACAAATGAGGAATGAGCAGTTCTTC.